The 3 T cell receptor beta chains presented below share a single source sample, sequenced in a study of T cells in Graves' hyperthyroidism and ophthalmopathy. Researchers took RNA transcripts and amplified the TCR beta CDR3 regions from them. A set of HTBI primers served as the primers for a first-round RT-PCR of the TCR CDR3. MiXCR was run by TCRdb on the multiplex PCR reads, yielding one entry per CDR3 protein. The table lists nearly 750,000 distinct CDR3 sequences, 35% of them singletons, with around 32% in the top ten. The material sequenced was blood. The receptors were gathered from a woman in her forties with Graves' hyperthyroidism.

This clonotype was seen repeatedly, ten times or more. The gene calls are TRBV19 and TRBJ1-2, with a tentative D call TRBD1 (5 bases). Germline V gene data show CDR1 as LNHDA and CDR2 as SQIVND (reference sequence). Trimming removed 5 bases at V and 4 bases at J, with 20 bases between. The CDR3 covers 16 residues. CDR3 nucleotides: TGTGCCAGTAGTCTAAGAGGGATCGGGGCAGCCTATGGCTACACCTTC. Translation gives CASSLRGIGAAYGYTF.

This clonotype was seen repeatedly, ten times or more. The chain carries TRBV12-3 or TRBV12-4 and TRBJ2-7; D is perhaps TRBD1 (6 bases). The V end was cut by 6 bases, the J end by 4 bases, with 10 bases between. CDR3 size: 12 residues. CDR3 nucleotides: TGTGCCAGCAGCCGGGACATTTACGAGCAGTACTTC. This codes for CASSRDIYEQYF.

The V and J genes are TRBV4-2 and TRBJ1-1, with D uncertain. Germline V gene lookup returns CDR1 LGHNA and CDR2 YNFKEQ. There are 16 residues in the CDR3. V was shortened by 0 bases and J by 0 bases, with 11 bases between the two germline ends. CDR3 coding DNA: TGTGCCAGCAGCCAAGATGTAAGCAGTTTGAACACTGAAGCTTTCTTT. Amino acid sequence: CASSQDVSSLNTEAFF.